This T cell receptor (beta chain) was sequenced for a study of blood T cell repertoires in COVID-19 (TCRdb year 2020). For context, the study as a whole: Samples covering the acute and convalescent phases of COVID-19 were provided by collaborators in the United States, Italy and Spain. The material from the prospective study consisted of cDNA or gDNA derived from T cells, B-cell-depleted T cells, or PBMCs. The dataset comprised deeply sampled blood TCRbeta repertoires from subjects exposed to, actively infected with, or recovered from COVID-19. The repertoires were released in a freely available public database intended as a resource for research on the immune response to SARS-CoV-2. The samples were drawn from two sources: the first 160 participants of the ongoing ImmuneRACE study, and 950 to 1,500 subjects contributed by 6 global collaborators. The sample metadata nearly always contained a de-identified subject ID, COVID-19 status, age in years and sex. HLA class I and class II types, where available, came from metadata supplied by the sample provider rather than from assay-based typing.

Collaborating institutions collected whole blood in K2EDTA tubes following their own protocols. For TCRbeta analysis, collaborator samples were shipped as frozen whole blood, as isolated PBMCs, or as DNA extracted from either sample type. What the work shows at the level of the full study, not this receptor alone: How much clinical and demographic metadata was included differed by source and by participant, and the metadata was provided uncurated.

TCRbeta CDR3 regions were amplified from genomic DNA by means of the immunoSEQ Assay, a bias-controlled multiplex PCR. Per the original workflow: Within the assay, amplification of reference gene primers was used to estimate how many nucleated cells each sample contained. To quantify the absolute abundance of each unique TCRbeta CDR3 rearrangement, sequence reads were collapsed and filtered. For each sample, productive Simpson clonality was calculated by taking the square root of Simpson's diversity index across productive rearrangements. TCRdb re-hosts the immuneACCESS table, in-frame sequences only. Its copies lack some clones; in the studies checked, an unresolved V gene accounts for under half of them, and the cause for the rest is not known. The V and J calls and clone size were taken over from that table, and D and trimming were inferred from the DNA. The sample table shows under 200,000 clones, and around 83% are seen once. Jointly, the top ten make up 1.5% of the sample.

The germline ends are 13 bases apart after V is trimmed by 3 bases and J by 1 base. Taken from cysteine to phenylalanine, the CDR3 has 17 residues. The kept DNA is CDR3 alone, 51 bases in frame from the first base. The germline V gene provides CDR1 LGHNA and CDR2 YNFKEQ. Only one count was recorded for this clone. What antigen it recognizes has not been identified. Base qualities are not at hand, and no much larger clone is one base apart. Specimen: peripheral blood. The TCR sequence derives from a human donor in a cohort sampled during active COVID-19. In this chain, TRBV4-2 is recombined with TRBJ2-6; D gene: possibly TRBD1, on 6 matching bases. The DNA is TGTGCCAGCAGCCAGTACACAGGGATATCTGGGGCCAACGTCCTGACTTTC. This encodes CASSQYTGISGANVLTF.